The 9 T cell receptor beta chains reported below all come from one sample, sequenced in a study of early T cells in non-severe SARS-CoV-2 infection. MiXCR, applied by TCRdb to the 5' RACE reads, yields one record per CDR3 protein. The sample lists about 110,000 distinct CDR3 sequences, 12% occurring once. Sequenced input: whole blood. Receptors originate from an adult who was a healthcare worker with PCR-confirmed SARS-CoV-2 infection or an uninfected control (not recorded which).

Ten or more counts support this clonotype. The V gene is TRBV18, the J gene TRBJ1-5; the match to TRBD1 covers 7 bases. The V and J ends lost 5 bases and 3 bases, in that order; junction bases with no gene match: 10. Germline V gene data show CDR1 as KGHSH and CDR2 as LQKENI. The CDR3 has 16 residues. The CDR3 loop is CASSALRGYDNQPQHF. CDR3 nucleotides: TGTGCCAGCTCAGCCCTCAGGGGGTACGACAATCAGCCCCAGCATTTT.

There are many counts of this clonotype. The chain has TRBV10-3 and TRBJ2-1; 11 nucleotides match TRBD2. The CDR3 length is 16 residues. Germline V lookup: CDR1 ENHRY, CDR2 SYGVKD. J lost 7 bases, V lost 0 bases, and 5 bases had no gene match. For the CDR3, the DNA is TGTGCCATCAGTGAGTCCCTAGCGGGAGGAGAGAATGAGCAGTTCTTC. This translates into CAISESLAGGENEQFF.

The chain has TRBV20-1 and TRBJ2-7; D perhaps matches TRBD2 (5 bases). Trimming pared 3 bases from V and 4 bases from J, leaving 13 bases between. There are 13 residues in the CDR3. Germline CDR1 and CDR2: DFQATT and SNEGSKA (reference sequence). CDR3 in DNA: TGCAGTGCTAGCGGAGGACTCGGTTACGAGCAGTACTTC. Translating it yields CSASGGLGYEQYF.

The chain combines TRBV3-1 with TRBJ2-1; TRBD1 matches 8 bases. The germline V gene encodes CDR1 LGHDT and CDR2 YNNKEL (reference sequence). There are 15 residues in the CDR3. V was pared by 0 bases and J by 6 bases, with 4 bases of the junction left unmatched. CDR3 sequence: CASSQEQGEFNEQFF. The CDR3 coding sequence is TGTGCCAGCAGCCAAGAACAGGGGGAGTTCAATGAGCAGTTCTTC.

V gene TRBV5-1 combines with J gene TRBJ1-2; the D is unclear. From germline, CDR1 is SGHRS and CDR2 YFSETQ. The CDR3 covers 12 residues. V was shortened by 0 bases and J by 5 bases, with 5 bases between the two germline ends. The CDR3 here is CASSLDGYGYTF. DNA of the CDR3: TGCGCCAGCAGCTTGGATGGTTATGGCTACACCTTC.

The CDR3 DNA is TGTGCCAGCAGCCTACTGACGGGCCAACCTTTAGCGGATGAGCAGTACTTC. Encoded protein: CASSLLTGQPLADEQYF. This rearrangement joins TRBV7-8 to TRBJ2-7, with D possibly TRBD2 on 6 matching bases. Germline loops: CDR1 SGHVS, CDR2 FQNEAQ. Trimming stripped 5 bases from V and 7 bases from J, with 27 bases between. The CDR3 spans 17 residues.

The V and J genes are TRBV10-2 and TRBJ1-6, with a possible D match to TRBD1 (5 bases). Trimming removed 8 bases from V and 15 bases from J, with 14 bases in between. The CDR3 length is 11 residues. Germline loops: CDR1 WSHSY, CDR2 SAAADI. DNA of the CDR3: TGCGCCAGCTCCCCAGGGTCGGGCCTCCACTTT. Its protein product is CASSPGSGLHF.

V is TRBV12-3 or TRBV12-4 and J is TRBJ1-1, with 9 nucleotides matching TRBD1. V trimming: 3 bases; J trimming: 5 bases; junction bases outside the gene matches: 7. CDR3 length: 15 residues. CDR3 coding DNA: TGTGCCAGCAGTTTCCACAGGGGGCGAAGAACTGAAGCTTTCTTT. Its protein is CASSFHRGRRTEAFF.

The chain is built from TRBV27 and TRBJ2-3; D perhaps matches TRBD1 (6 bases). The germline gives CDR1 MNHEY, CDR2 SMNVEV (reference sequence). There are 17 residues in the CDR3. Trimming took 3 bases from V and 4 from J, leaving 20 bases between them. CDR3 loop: CASSFQPPGDRADTQYF. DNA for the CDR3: TGTGCCAGCAGTTTTCAGCCCCCAGGGGATAGGGCAGATACGCAGTATTTT.